A selection of T cell receptor beta chains follows, all from one sample in a study of shared clonotypes between healthy human individuals. Assay: immunoSEQ multiplex PCR; the TCRdb copy retains only in-frame clones and omits some. This table has about 2.5 million clones, around 90% appearing once. Sample: naive CD4+ T cells from PBMCs. Every receptor here comes from a man between 18 and 29 years old in good health. Some clones in this sample may be carry-over from other donors' samples. Both conserved end residues are part of each CDR3. The D gene is left open where the match is weak. The size of a clone is reported for some rows only, either as once, few or many, or as a class for expanded clones.

abundance: NA
d_gene: TRBD1
v_gene: TRBV28
j_gene: TRBJ2-7
CDR3aa: CASSPTGGSYEQYF
CDR3nt: TGTGCCAGCAGCCCAACAGGGGGTTCCTACGAGCAGTACTTC

abundance: once
d_gene: NA
v_gene: TRBV5-1
j_gene: TRBJ2-5
CDR3aa: CASSLTVESETQYF
CDR3nt: TGCGCCAGCAGCTTGACAGTTGAAAGCGAGACCCAGTACTTC

abundance: NA
d_gene: NA
v_gene: TRBV29-1
j_gene: TRBJ1-5
CDR3aa: CSVGTLYSNQPQHF
CDR3nt: TGCAGCGTCGGGACGCTCTATAGCAATCAGCCCCAGCATTTT

abundance: few
d_gene: NA
v_gene: TRBV5-1
j_gene: TRBJ2-2
CDR3aa: CASSLLVTGELFF
CDR3nt: TGCGCCAGCAGCTTGTTAGTCACCGGGGAGCTGTTTTTT

abundance: NA
d_gene: TRBD1
v_gene: TRBV6-1
j_gene: TRBJ1-3
CDR3aa: CASDQGAVGNTIYF
CDR3nt: TGTGCCAGCGATCAGGGGGCGGTTGGAAACACCATATATTTT

abundance: once
d_gene: NA
v_gene: TRBV5-1
j_gene: TRBJ2-3
CDR3aa: CASSTLGGVTDTQYF
CDR3nt: TGCGCCAGCAGCACGCTAGGGGGTGTCACAGATACGCAGTATTTT

abundance: NA
d_gene: NA
v_gene: TRBV7-6
j_gene: TRBJ2-5
CDR3aa: CASSLIAQETQYF
CDR3nt: TGTGCCAGCAGCTTAATAGCTCAAGAGACCCAGTACTTC

abundance: NA
d_gene: NA
v_gene: TRBV5-5
j_gene: TRBJ1-3
CDR3aa: CASSWFGTIGGNTIYF
CDR3nt: TGTGCCAGCAGCTGGTTTGGGACAATCGGTGGAAACACCATATATTTT

abundance: NA
d_gene: NA
v_gene: TRBV9
j_gene: TRBJ2-1
CDR3aa: CASSVGSYNEQFF
CDR3nt: TGTGCCAGCAGCGTAGGGTCCTACAATGAGCAGTTCTTC

abundance: once
d_gene: NA
v_gene: TRBV6-5
j_gene: TRBJ2-2
CDR3aa: CASSYTPGLLTGELFF
CDR3nt: TGTGCCAGCAGTTACACCCCTGGACTACTCACCGGGGAGCTGTTTTTT

abundance: NA
d_gene: NA
v_gene: TRBV19
j_gene: TRBJ2-2
CDR3aa: CASHQSPSGELFF
CDR3nt: TGTGCCAGTCACCAAAGCCCTTCCGGGGAGCTGTTTTTT

abundance: NA
d_gene: TRBD1
v_gene: TRBV5-4
j_gene: TRBJ2-1
CDR3aa: CASSSGTGGNEQFF
CDR3nt: TGTGCCAGCAGCTCCGGGACAGGGGGTAATGAGCAGTTCTTC

abundance: NA
d_gene: NA
v_gene: TRBV5-6
j_gene: TRBJ1-1
CDR3aa: CASSLKNTEAFF
CDR3nt: TGTGCCAGCAGCTTAAAGAATACTGAAGCTTTCTTT